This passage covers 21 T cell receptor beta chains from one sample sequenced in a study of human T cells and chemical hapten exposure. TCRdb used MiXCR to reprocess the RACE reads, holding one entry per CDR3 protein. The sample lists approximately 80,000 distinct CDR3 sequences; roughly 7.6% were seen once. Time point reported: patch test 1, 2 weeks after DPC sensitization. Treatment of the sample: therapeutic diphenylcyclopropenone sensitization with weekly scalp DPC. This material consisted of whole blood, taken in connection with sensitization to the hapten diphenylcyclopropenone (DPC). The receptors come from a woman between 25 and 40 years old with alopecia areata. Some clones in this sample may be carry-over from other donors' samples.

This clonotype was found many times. This CDR3 is CASSYSKRGPYNEQFF. The CDR3 nucleotides are TGTGCCAGCAGTTACTCGAAACGGGGGCCCTACAATGAGCAGTTCTTC. The genes are TRBV6-5 and TRBJ2-1; D is possibly TRBD1 or TRBD2 (6 bases each). The length of the CDR3 is 16 residues. Germline-derived CDR1 and CDR2 are MNHEY and SVGAGI. Trimming took off 0 bases at V and 2 bases at J, with 11 bases between the two ends.

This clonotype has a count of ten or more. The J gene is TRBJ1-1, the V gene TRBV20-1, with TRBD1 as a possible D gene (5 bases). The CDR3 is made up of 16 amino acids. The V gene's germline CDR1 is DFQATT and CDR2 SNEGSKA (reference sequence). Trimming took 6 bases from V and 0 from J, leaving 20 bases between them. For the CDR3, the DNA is TGCAGTGCAGAGAAACGGAGACAGATCATGAACACTGAAGCTTTCTTT. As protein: CSAEKRRQIMNTEAFF.

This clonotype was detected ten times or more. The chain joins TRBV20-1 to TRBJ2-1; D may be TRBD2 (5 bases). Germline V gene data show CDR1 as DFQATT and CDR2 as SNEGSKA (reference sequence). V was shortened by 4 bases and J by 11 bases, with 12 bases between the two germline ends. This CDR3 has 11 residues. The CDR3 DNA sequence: TGCAGTGCTACTCGGACTGCGAAGCAGTTCTTC. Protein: CSATRTAKQFF.

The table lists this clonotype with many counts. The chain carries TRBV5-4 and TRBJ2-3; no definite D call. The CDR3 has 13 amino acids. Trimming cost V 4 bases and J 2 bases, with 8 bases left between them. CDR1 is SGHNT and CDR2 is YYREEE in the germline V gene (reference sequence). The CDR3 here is CASSPDPTDTQYF. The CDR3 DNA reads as TGTGCCAGCAGCCCGGACCCCACAGATACGCAGTATTTT.

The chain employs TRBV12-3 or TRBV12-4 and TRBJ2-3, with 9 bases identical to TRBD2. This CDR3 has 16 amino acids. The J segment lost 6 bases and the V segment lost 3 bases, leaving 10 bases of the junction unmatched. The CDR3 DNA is TGTGCCAGCAGTTTTCTTGGCGGGGGGGCACGGGATACGCAGTATTTT. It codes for CASSFLGGGARDTQYF.

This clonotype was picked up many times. CDR3 residues: CASSPRGAEPYEQYF. The CDR3 DNA reads TGTGCCAGCTCACCAAGGGGGGCTGAGCCCTACGAGCAGTACTTC. The gene calls are TRBV18 and TRBJ2-7; TRBD1 or TRBD2 may be the D gene (6 bases each). CDR1 is KGHSH, CDR2 LQKENI, per germline. The CDR3 is 15 amino acids. Trimming took 2 bases from V and 2 from J, leaving 13 bases between them.

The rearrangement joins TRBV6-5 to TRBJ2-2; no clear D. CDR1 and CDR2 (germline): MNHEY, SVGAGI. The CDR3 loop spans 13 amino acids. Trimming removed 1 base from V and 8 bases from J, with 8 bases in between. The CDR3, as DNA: TGTGCCAGCAGTTACTATCCCCCGGGGGAGCTGTTTTTT. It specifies CASSYYPPGELFF.

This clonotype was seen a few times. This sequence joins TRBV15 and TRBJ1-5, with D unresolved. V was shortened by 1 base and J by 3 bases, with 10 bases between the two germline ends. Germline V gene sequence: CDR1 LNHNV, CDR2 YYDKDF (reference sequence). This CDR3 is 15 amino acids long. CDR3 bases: TGTGCCACCAGCAGAGGGGTACTGGTCAATCAGCCCCAGCATTTT. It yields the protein CATSRGVLVNQPQHF.

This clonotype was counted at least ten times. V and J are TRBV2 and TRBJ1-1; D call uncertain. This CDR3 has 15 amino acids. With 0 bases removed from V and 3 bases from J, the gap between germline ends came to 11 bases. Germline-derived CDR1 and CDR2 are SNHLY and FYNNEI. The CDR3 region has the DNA TGTGCCAGCAGTGAAGCCGTCGAGTTCGACACTGAAGCTTTCTTT. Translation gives CASSEAVEFDTEAFF.

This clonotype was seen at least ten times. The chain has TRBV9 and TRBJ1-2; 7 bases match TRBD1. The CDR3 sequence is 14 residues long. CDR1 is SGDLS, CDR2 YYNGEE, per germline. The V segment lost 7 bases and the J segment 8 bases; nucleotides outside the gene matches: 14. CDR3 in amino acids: CASSRAGGAGGYTF. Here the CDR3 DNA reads TGTGCCAGCTCTAGGGCAGGGGGGGCCGGCGGCTACACCTTC.

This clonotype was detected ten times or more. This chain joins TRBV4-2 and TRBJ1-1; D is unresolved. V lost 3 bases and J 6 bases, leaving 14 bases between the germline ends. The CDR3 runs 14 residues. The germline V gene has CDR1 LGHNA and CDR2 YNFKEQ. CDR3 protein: CASSQDGPTPEAFF. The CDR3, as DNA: TGTGCCAGCAGCCAGGATGGGCCGACCCCTGAAGCTTTCTTT.

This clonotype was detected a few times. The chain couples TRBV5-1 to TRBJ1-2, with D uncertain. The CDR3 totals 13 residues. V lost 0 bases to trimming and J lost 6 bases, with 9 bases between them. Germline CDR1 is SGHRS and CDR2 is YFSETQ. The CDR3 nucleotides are TGCGCCAGCAGCTTGGAAGGTTTTGATGGCTACACCTTC. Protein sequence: CASSLEGFDGYTF.

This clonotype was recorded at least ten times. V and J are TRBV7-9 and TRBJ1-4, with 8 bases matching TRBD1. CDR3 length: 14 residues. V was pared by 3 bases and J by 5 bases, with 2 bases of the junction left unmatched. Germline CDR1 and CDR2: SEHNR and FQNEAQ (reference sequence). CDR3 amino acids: CASSFGQGNEKLFF. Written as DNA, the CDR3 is TGTGCCAGCAGCTTCGGACAGGGAAATGAAAAACTGTTTTTT.

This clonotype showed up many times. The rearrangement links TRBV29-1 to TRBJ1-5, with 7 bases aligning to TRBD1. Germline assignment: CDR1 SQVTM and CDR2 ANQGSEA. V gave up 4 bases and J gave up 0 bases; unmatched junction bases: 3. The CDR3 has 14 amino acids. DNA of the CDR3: TGCAGCGTTGTCGGACAGGATAGCAATCAGCCCCAGCATTTT. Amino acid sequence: CSVVGQDSNQPQHF. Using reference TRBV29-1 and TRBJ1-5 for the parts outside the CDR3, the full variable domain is SAVISQKPSRDICQRGTSLTIQCQVDSQVTMMFWYRQQPGQSLTLIATANQGSEATYESGFVIDKFPISRPNLTFSTLTVSNMSPEDSSIYLCSVVGQDSNQPQHFGDGTRLSIL.

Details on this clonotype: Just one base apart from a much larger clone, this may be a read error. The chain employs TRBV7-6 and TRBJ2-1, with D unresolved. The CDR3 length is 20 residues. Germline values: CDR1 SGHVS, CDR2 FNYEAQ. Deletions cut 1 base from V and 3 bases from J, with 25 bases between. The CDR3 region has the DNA TGTGCCAGCAGCTTAGAATCTCCTTTGGTCACCCAAAGCTGCTACAATGAGCAGTTCTTC. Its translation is CASSLESPLVTQSCYNEQFF.

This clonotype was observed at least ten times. The CDR3 nucleotides are TGTGCCAGCAGTTACCCTTACCGTAGTAGGGGACAGGTTACAAGTGGGGCCAACGTCCTGACTTTC. Translation gives CASSYPYRSRGQVTSGANVLTF. The chain employs TRBV6-2 or TRBV6-3 and TRBJ2-6; TRBD1 matches at 8 bases. Germline V gene sequence: CDR1 MNHEY, CDR2 SVGEGT. The CDR3 is 22 residues long. The ends lost 2 bases at V and 3 bases at J; junction bases unmatched: 21.

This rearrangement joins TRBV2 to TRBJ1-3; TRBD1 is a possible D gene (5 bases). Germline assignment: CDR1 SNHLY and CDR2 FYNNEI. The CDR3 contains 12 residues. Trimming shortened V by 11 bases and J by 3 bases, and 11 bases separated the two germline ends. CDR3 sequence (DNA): TGTGCCGCAGGGACGGATGGAAACACCATATATTTT. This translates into CAAGTDGNTIYF.

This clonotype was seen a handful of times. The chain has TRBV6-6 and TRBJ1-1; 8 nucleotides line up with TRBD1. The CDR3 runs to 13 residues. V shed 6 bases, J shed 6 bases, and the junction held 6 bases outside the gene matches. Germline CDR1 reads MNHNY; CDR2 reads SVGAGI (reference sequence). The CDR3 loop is CASRPRGRAEAFF. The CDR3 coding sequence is TGTGCCAGCAGGCCCAGGGGGCGGGCTGAAGCTTTCTTT.

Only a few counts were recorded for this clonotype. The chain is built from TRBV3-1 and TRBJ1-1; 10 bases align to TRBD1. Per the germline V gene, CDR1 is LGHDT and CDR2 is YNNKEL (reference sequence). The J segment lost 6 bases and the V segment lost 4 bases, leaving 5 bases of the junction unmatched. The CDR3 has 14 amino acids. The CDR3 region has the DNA TGTGCCAGCAGCCCCTGGGACAGGGGCTCTGAAGCTTTCTTT. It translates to CASSPWDRGSEAFF. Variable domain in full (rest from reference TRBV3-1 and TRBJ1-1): DTAVSQTPKYLVTQMGNDKSIKCEQNLGHDTMYWYKQDSKKFLKIMFSYNNKELIINETVPNRFSPKSPDKAHLNLHINSLELGDSAVYFCASSPWDRGSEAFFGQGTRLTVV.

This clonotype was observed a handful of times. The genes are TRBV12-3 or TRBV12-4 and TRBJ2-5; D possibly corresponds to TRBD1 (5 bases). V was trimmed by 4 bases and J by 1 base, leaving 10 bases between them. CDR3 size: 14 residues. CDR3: CASSSQGGQETQYF. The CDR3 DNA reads TGTGCCAGCAGTTCGCAGGGCGGCCAAGAGACCCAGTACTTC.

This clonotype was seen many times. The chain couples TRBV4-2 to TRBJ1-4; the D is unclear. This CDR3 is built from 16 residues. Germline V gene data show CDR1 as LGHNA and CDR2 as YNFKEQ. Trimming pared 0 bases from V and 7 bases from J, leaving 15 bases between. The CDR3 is CASSQDEYGSGEKLFF. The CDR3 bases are TGTGCCAGCAGCCAAGACGAATATGGGTCGGGTGAAAAACTGTTTTTT.